These 27 T cell receptor beta chains came from one sample sequenced in a study of blood T cell dynamics during melanoma immunotherapy. The time point denotes: pre-treatment baseline. Measured with immunoSEQ multiplex PCR; TCRdb has only the in-frame clones, and not every one. The sample holds 20,000 to 30,000 clones, around 90% seen once. The sequences come from blood, collected from a patient treated with checkpoint blockade. The receptors originated from a human donor with melanoma.

The rearrangement links TRBV28 to TRBJ1-1; weak D call: TRBD1 (5 bases). Germline values: CDR1 MDHEN, CDR2 SYDVKM. Trimming removed 5 bases from V and 1 base from J, with 17 bases in between. This CDR3 is 16 amino acids long. The CDR3 DNA reads TGTGCCAGCAGTCCGTCCGGGCGAGGGGCGAACACTGAAGCTTTCTTT. It encodes CASSPSGRGANTEAFF.

The chain joins TRBV18 to TRBJ2-5; 7 bases fit TRBD1. Germline assignment: CDR1 KGHSH and CDR2 LQKENI. The trim removed 4 bases at V and 4 bases at J, leaving 9 bases unmatched. The CDR3 runs 15 residues. The CDR3 protein is CASSRAGGLGETQYF. The CDR3 nucleotides read TGTGCCAGCTCACGGGCAGGGGGTCTGGGAGAGACCCAGTACTTC.

The V gene is TRBV7-7, the J gene TRBJ2-2; D is unclear. The CDR3 loop spans 14 amino acids. CDR1 is SSHAT and CDR2 is FNYEAQ in the germline V gene (reference sequence). The V end was cut by 3 bases, the J end by 6 bases, with 11 bases between. CDR3 DNA sequence: TGTGCCAGCAGCTTGACGGACGGTTCCGGGGAGCTGTTTTTT. This codes for CASSLTDGSGELFF.

V and J are TRBV6-4 and TRBJ1-4, with D uncertain. Trimming stripped 5 bases from V and 8 bases from J, with 12 bases between. Looked up from germline, CDR1 is MRHNA and CDR2 is SNTAGT. The CDR3 covers 13 residues. CDR3 coding DNA: TGTGCCAGCAGTTCGGAATATGGGGAAAAACTGTTTTTT. Its protein product is CASSSEYGEKLFF.

The chain carries TRBV5-6 and TRBJ2-7, with D hard to call. This CDR3 comprises 14 residues. V lost 4 bases to trimming and J lost 6 bases, with 17 bases between them. Looked up from germline, CDR1 is SGHDT and CDR2 is YYEEEE. In DNA form, the CDR3 reads TGTGCCAGCAGCCAGGTGGGTGGTGCAAGCGAGCAGTACTTC. Its translation: CASSQVGGASEQYF.

V gene TRBV28 combines with J gene TRBJ2-5; 10 bases line up with TRBD2. The CDR3 sequence is 17 residues long. Germline loops: CDR1 MDHEN, CDR2 SYDVKM. J lost 4 bases, V lost 0 bases, and 8 bases had no gene match. CDR3 loop: CASSLWGLAGVSETQYF. The CDR3 nucleotides are TGTGCCAGCAGTTTATGGGGGCTAGCGGGAGTTTCAGAGACCCAGTACTTC. Filled out from reference TRBV28 and TRBJ2-5, the complete variable domain reads DVKVTQSSRYLVKRTGEKVFLECVQDMDHENMFWYRQDPGLGLRLIYFSYDVKMKEKGDIPEGYSVSREKKERFSLILESASTNQTSMYLCASSLWGLAGVSETQYFGPGTRLLVL.

A single count supports this clone. The genes are TRBV4-1 and TRBJ1-5, with D possibly matching TRBD1 (5 bases). The CDR3 totals 17 residues. Germline V gene data show CDR1 as MGHRA and CDR2 as YSYEKL. V gave up 2 bases and J gave up 5 bases, with 19 bases separating them. The CDR3, as DNA: TGCGCCAGCAGCCAATCCCGGGGTATGACGGGGGATCAGCCCCAGCATTTT. It encodes CASSQSRGMTGDQPQHF.

The V and J genes are TRBV7-9 and TRBJ1-3; a weak D match, TRBD1 (6 bases). This CDR3 region has 15 residues. CDR1 and CDR2 from the germline V gene are SEHNR and FQNEAQ (reference sequence). Trimming stripped 4 bases from V and 0 bases from J, with 10 bases between. The CDR3: CASSSRGHSGNTIYF. Written as DNA, the CDR3 is TGTGCCAGCAGCTCAAGGGGACACTCTGGAAACACCATATATTTT.

V usage is TRBV27 and J usage is TRBJ2-1, with D maybe TRBD1 (6 bases). This CDR3 has 15 residues. Trimming removed 4 bases at V and 6 bases at J, with 16 bases between. The germline gives CDR1 MNHEY, CDR2 SMNVEV (reference sequence). The DNA for the CDR3 is TGTGCCAGCAGTTACAATCCTTGGACAGCCAATGAGCAGTTCTTC. Translation gives CASSYNPWTANEQFF.

Written as DNA, the CDR3 is TGTGCCAGCAGCTTCACCGGGACTAGGGACTACGAGCAGTACTTC. Protein product: CASSFTGTRDYEQYF. V gene TRBV5-6 combines with J gene TRBJ2-7, with 8 bases lining up with TRBD2. The CDR3 is 15 residues long. The germline gives CDR1 SGHDT, CDR2 YYEEEE. With V trimmed by 2 bases and J by 3 bases, 7 bases remained unmatched.

The chain is built from TRBV7-2 and TRBJ1-6, with TRBD1 as a possible D gene (6 bases). This CDR3 contains 15 residues. V was shortened by 0 bases and J by 7 bases, with 10 bases between the two germline ends. Per the germline V gene, CDR1 is SGHTA and CDR2 is FQGNSA. Here the CDR3 reads CASSLASGVNSPLHF. CDR3 in DNA: TGTGCCAGCAGCTTAGCGTCAGGGGTAAATTCACCCCTCCACTTT.

This sequence joins TRBV7-9 and TRBJ2-5; D is possibly TRBD1 or TRBD2 (6 bases each). This CDR3 has 14 amino acids. With 7 bases removed from V and 1 base from J, the gap between germline ends came to 13 bases. The germline V gene has CDR1 SEHNR and CDR2 FQNEAQ (reference sequence). As DNA, the CDR3 is TGTGCCAGCACCCCACGGGGGCCCCAAGAGACCCAGTACTTC. This gives the protein CASTPRGPQETQYF.

This clone was recorded once. The chain is built from TRBV5-1 and TRBJ1-5, with D uncertain. Between the trimmed V and J ends, which lost 4 bases and 1 base, there was a span of 9 bases. This CDR3 comprises 14 residues. Germline loops: CDR1 SGHRS, CDR2 YFSETQ. CDR3 coding DNA: TGCGCCAGCAGCGAGAGGGTGAGCAATCAGCCCCAGCATTTT. Its protein is CASSERVSNQPQHF.

V usage is TRBV2 and J usage is TRBJ2-7; TRBD2 is a possible D gene (5 bases). CDR1 and CDR2 from the germline V gene are SNHLY and FYNNEI. The V end was cut by 6 bases, the J end by 2 bases, with 11 bases between. The CDR3 has 13 amino acids. Here the CDR3 DNA reads TGTGCCAGCAGGGGAGTGTACGCCTACGAGCAGTACTTC. This codes for CASRGVYAYEQYF.

A note on this clone: One end of the junction does not line up with germline, which may come from a read error. CDR3: CASSQGEGEALERFF. DNA for the CDR3: TGTGCCAGCAGCCAAGGAGAGGGAGAGGCCCTGGAGCGGTTCTTC. The rearrangement joins TRBV4-2 to TRBJ2-1; tentative D call: TRBD2 (5 bases). This CDR3 comprises 15 residues. Germline V CDR1 and CDR2: LGHNA, YNFKEQ.

The chain links TRBV10-1 to TRBJ2-1; maybe TRBD1 (6 bases). Deletions cut 3 bases from V and 7 bases from J, with 16 bases between. CDR1 WNHNN and CDR2 SYGVQD come from the germline V gene (reference sequence). The CDR3 length is 15 residues. CDR3: CASSEWSRGRNEQFF. CDR3 nucleotide sequence: TGCGCCAGCAGTGAATGGAGCAGGGGTAGAAATGAGCAGTTCTTC.

The chain couples TRBV7-8 to TRBJ2-1; TRBD2 matches at 7 bases. Germline V CDR1 and CDR2: SGHVS, FQNEAQ. V dropped 4 bases and J dropped 2; count of bases not matched to a gene: 8. The CDR3 is 16 amino acids. The CDR3 region has the DNA TGTGCCAGCAGCTCGCTAGCGGAGAGACCCTACAATGAGCAGTTCTTC. Its translation is CASSSLAERPYNEQFF.

This clone was counted a single time. The genes are TRBV11-2 and TRBJ2-3, with 9 nucleotides matching TRBD2. After removal of 5 bases from V and 2 bases from J, the junction contained 5 bases not matched to a gene. CDR1 is SGHAT, CDR2 FQNNGV, per germline. This CDR3 is built from 15 residues. The DNA for the CDR3 is TGTGCCAGCAGCACTAGCGGGCCGCTCACAGATACGCAGTATTTT. It specifies CASSTSGPLTDTQYF.

V and J are TRBV28 and TRBJ1-1, with unresolved D. V was pared by 7 bases and J by 1 base, with 13 bases between. The CDR3 is 14 residues long. Germline loops: CDR1 MDHEN, CDR2 SYDVKM. The CDR3 sequence: CASTLGRANTEAFF. For the CDR3, the DNA is TGTGCCAGCACCTTGGGGAGGGCGAACACTGAAGCTTTCTTT.

The chain joins TRBV28 to TRBJ2-7; 9 bases align to TRBD1. The CDR3 is 14 amino acids. V shed 7 bases and J 4 bases; nucleotides not matched to a gene: 8. Germline CDR1 reads MDHEN; CDR2 reads SYDVKM. CDR3 DNA sequence: TGTGCCAGCACATCCGGGACAGGGTGGTACGAGCAGTACTTC. This gives the protein CASTSGTGWYEQYF.

This chain connects TRBV29-1 to TRBJ2-7; D might be TRBD1 (6 bases). V shed 4 bases and J shed 6 bases, with 13 bases lying between them. This CDR3 region has 12 residues. Germline-derived CDR1 and CDR2 are SQVTM and ANQGSEA. The CDR3: CSVGYRDGEQYF. As DNA, the CDR3 is TGCAGCGTTGGTTACAGGGATGGCGAGCAGTACTTC.

The rearrangement links TRBV28 to TRBJ1-4; 7 nucleotides match TRBD1. The CDR3 contains 14 residues. The V gene's germline CDR1 is MDHEN and CDR2 SYDVKM. V lost 4 bases, J lost 4 bases, and 3 bases stayed unmatched. CDR3 residues: CASSWGTVNEKLFF. CDR3 nucleotide sequence: TGTGCCAGCAGTTGGGGGACAGTTAATGAAAAACTGTTTTTT.

The chain combines TRBV5-1 with TRBJ2-1; TRBD2 aligns across 12 bases. J was trimmed by 9 bases and V by 3 bases; bases with no gene match: 7. CDR3 length equals 15 residues. Germline V CDR1 and CDR2: SGHRS, YFSETQ. CDR3 coding DNA: TGCGCCAGCAGCTCCCGGCTAGCGGGGGGGATTGAGCAGTTCTTC. Amino acid sequence: CASSSRLAGGIEQFF. The whole variable domain, filled in from reference TRBV5-1 and TRBJ2-1, reads KAGVTQTPRYLIKTRGQQVTLSCSPISGHRSVSWYQQTPGQGLQFLFEYFSETQRNKGNFPGRFSGRQFSNSRSEMNVSTLELGDSALYLCASSSRLAGGIEQFFGPGTRLTVL.

This clone was observed a single time. For the CDR3, the DNA is TGTGCCAGCAGCTTAATAGGGGGGGCGGAAGGCTACACCTTC. It yields the protein CASSLIGGAEGYTF. This chain links TRBV11-3 with TRBJ1-2, with D maybe TRBD1 (6 bases). The germline gives CDR1 SGHNT, CDR2 YENEEA. This CDR3 is built from 14 residues. V lost 2 bases, J lost 8 bases, and 15 bases lay in between.

V is TRBV11-2 and J is TRBJ2-7, with TRBD1 matching 7 bases. Germline loops: CDR1 SGHAT, CDR2 FQNNGV. V lost 5 bases to trimming and J lost 3 bases; unmatched junction nucleotides: 4. CDR3 length equals 13 residues. The CDR3: CASSADRVYEQYF. CDR3 nucleotides: TGTGCCAGCAGCGCAGACAGGGTCTACGAGCAGTACTTC.

The chain links TRBV29-1 to TRBJ2-5; 8 positions match TRBD1. With 6 bases clipped from V and 4 bases from J, the junction kept 4 bases outside the gene matches. This CDR3 has 12 residues. From germline, CDR1 is SQVTM and CDR2 ANQGSEA. The CDR3 nucleotides are TGCAGCGTCACACAGGGGGGAGAGACCCAGTACTTC. Translating gives CSVTQGGETQYF.

As concerns this clone: Its ends do not fully match the called genes, so a read error is possible. The rearrangement links TRBV2 to TRBJ2-3; 7 bases fit TRBD2. Germline V gene sequence: CDR1 SNHLY, CDR2 FYNNEI. This CDR3 is built from 14 residues. This CDR3 is CTSRAAGFTDTQYF. CDR3 nucleotides: TGTACCAGCCGCGCAGCGGGATTCACAGATACGCAGTATTTT.